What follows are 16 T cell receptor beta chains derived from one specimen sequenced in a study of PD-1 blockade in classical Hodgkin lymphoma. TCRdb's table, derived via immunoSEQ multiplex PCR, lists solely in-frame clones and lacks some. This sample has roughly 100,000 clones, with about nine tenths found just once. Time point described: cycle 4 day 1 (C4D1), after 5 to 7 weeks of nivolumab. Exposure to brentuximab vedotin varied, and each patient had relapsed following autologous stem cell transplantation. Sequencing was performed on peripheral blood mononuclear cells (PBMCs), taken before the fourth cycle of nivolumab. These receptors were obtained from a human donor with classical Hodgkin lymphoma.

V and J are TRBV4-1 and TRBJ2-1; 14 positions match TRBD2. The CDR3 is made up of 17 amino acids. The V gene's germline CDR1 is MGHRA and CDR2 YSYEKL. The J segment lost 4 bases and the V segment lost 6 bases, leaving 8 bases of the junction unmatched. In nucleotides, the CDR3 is TGCGCCAGCAGACATGCGACTAGCGGGAGGGCATACAATGAGCAGTTCTTC. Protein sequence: CASRHATSGRAYNEQFF.

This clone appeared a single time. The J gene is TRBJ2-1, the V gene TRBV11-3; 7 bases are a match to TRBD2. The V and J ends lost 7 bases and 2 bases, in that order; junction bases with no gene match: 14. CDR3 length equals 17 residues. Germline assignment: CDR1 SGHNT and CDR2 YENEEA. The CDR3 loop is CASTMLGGSATYNEQFF. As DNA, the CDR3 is TGTGCCAGCACCATGCTCGGCGGGAGCGCCACCTACAATGAGCAGTTCTTC.

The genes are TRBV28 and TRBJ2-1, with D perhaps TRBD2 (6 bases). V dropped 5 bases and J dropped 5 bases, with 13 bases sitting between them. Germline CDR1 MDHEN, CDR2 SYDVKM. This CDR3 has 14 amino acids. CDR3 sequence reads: CASSDPLANNEQFF. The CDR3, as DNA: TGTGCCAGCAGTGACCCCCTAGCGAACAATGAGCAGTTCTTC. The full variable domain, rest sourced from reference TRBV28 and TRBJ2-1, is DVKVTQSSRYLVKRTGEKVFLECVQDMDHENMFWYRQDPGLGLRLIYFSYDVKMKEKGDIPEGYSVSREKKERFSLILESASTNQTSMYLCASSDPLANNEQFFGPGTRLTVL.

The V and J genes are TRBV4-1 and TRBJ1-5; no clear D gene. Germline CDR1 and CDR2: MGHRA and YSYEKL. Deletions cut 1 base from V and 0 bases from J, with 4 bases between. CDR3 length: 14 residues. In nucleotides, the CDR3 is TGCGCCAGCAGCCAAGTTCTTAGCAATCAGCCCCAGCATTTT. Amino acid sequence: CASSQVLSNQPQHF.

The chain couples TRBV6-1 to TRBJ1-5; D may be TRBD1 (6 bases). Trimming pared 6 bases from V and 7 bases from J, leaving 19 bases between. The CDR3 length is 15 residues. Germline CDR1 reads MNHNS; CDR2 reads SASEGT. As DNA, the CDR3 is TGTGCCAGCAGCCGGGGACCCCAGGGGCAACAGCCCCAGCATTTT. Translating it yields CASSRGPQGQQPQHF.

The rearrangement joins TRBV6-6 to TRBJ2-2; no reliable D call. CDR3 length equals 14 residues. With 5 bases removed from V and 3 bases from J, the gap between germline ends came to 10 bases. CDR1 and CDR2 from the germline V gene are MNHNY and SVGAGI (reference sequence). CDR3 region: CASSQDTYTGELFF. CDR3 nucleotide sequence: TGTGCCAGCAGTCAAGACACGTACACCGGGGAGCTGTTTTTT.

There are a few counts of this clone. CDR3 protein: CAWSSGQGLAAFF. The CDR3 region has the DNA TGTGCCTGGAGTTCGGGGCAGGGTCTGGCAGCTTTCTTT. The rearrangement joins TRBV30 to TRBJ1-1; a weak D match, TRBD1 (5 bases). In germline, CDR1 is GTSNPN, CDR2 SVGIG (reference sequence). Trimming took 2 bases from V and 10 from J, leaving 17 bases between them. This CDR3 is 13 amino acids long.

The CDR3 sequence is CASSLELAGETQYF. CDR3 DNA: TGTGCCAGCAGCTTAGAACTAGCGGGAGAGACCCAGTACTTC. The chain joins TRBV5-6 to TRBJ2-5; the match to TRBD2 covers 9 bases. V was clipped by 2 bases and J by 4 bases; unmatched bases: 3. The CDR3 runs to 14 residues. Germline V lookup: CDR1 SGHDT, CDR2 YYEEEE.

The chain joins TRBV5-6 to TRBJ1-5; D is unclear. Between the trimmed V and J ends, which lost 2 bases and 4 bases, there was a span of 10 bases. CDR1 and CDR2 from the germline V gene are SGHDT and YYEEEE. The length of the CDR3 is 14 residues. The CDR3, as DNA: TGTGCCAGCAGCTTCCAAGGACGGAATCAGCCCCAGCATTTT. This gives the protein CASSFQGRNQPQHF.

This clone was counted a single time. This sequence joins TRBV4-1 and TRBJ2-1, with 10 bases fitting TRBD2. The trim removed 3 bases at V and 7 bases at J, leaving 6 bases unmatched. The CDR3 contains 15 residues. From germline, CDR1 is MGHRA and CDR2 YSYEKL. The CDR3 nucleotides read TGCGCCAGCAGCCAGCCTAGCGGGAGACGAAATGAGCAGTTCTTC. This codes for CASSQPSGRRNEQFF.

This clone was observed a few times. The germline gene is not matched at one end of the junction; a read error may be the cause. CDR3 protein: CASSHTLGTEAFF. In DNA form, the CDR3 reads TGTGCTAGCAGCCATACATTAGGCACTGAAGCTTTCTTT. The chain carries TRBV7-7 and TRBJ1-1, with D unresolved. The CDR3 has 13 residues. Germline-derived CDR1 and CDR2 are SSHAT and FNYEAQ (reference sequence). The full variable domain, with the rest looked up from reference TRBV7-7 and TRBJ1-1, is GAGVSQSPRYKVTKRGQDVTLRCDPISSHATLYWYQQALGQGPEFLTYFNYEAQPDKSGLPSDRFSAERPEGSISTLTIQRTEQRDSAMYRCASSHTLGTEAFFGQGTRLTVV.

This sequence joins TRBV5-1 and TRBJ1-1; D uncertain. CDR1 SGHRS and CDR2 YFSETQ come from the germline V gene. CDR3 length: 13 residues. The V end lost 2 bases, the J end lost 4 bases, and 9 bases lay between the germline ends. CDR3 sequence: CASSFEGATEAFF. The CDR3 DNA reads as TGCGCCAGCAGCTTTGAGGGAGCCACTGAAGCTTTCTTT.

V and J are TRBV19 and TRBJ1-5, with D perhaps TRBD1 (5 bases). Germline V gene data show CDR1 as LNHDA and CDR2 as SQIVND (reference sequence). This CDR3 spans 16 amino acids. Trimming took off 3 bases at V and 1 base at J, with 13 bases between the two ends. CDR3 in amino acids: CASSMAGWLSNQPQHF. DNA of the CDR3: TGTGCCAGTAGTATGGCAGGGTGGCTGAGCAATCAGCCCCAGCATTTT.

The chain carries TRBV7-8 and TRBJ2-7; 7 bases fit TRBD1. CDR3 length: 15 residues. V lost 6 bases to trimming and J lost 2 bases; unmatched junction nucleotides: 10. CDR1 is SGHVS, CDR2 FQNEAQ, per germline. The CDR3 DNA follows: TGTGCCAGCAGGGACCGAGAGGGGACAGCCTACGAGCAGTACTTC. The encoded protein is CASRDREGTAYEQYF. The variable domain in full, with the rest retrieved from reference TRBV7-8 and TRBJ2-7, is GAGVSQSPRYKVAKRGQDVALRCDPISGHVSLFWYQQALGQGPEFLTYFQNEAQLDKSGLPSDRFFAERPEGSVSTLKIQRTQQEDSAVYLCASRDREGTAYEQYFGPGTRLTVT.

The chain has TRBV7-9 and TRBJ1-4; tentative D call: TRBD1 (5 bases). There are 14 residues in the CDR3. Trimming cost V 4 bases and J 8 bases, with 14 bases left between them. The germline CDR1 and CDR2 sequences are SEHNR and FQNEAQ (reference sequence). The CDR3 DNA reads TGTGCCAGCAGCTCCCACACGTCAGGGGAAAAACTGTTTTTT. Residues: CASSSHTSGEKLFF.

The CDR3 loop reads CASTPTSGSLGTQYF. The CDR3 DNA is TGTGCCAGCACCCCGACTAGCGGGAGTCTAGGTACGCAGTATTTT. The genes are TRBV7-9 and TRBJ2-3; 12 bases fit TRBD2. Germline V gene data show CDR1 as SEHNR and CDR2 as FQNEAQ (reference sequence). V was pared by 7 bases and J by 8 bases, with 10 bases of the junction left unmatched. The CDR3 runs 15 residues.